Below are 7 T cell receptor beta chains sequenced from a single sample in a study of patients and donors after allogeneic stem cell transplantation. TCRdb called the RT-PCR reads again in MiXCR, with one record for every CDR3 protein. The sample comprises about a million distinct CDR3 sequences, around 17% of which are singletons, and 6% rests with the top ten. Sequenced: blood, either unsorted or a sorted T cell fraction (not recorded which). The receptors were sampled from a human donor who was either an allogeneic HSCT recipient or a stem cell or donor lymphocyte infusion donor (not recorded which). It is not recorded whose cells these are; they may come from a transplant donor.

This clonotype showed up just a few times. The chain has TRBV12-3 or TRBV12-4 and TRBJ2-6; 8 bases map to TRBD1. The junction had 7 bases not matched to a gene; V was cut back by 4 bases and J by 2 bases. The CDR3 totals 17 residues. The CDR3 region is CASSSGTGRPGANVLTF. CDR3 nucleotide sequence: TGTGCCAGCAGTTCCGGGACAGGTCGACCTGGGGCCAACGTCCTGACTTTC.

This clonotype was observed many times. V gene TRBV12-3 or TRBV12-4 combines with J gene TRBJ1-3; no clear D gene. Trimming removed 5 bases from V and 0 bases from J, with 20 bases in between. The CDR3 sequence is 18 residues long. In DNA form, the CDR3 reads TGTGCCAGCAGTCCACTCCCGACATGGCAAATCTCTGGAAACACCATATATTTT. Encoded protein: CASSPLPTWQISGNTIYF.

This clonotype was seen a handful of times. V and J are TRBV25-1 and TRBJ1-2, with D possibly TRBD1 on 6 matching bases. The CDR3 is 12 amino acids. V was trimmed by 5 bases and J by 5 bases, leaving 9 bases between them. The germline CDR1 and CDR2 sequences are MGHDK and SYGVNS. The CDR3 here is CASSSGAYGYTF. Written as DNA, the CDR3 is TGTGCCAGCAGTTCGGGGGCTTATGGCTACACCTTC.

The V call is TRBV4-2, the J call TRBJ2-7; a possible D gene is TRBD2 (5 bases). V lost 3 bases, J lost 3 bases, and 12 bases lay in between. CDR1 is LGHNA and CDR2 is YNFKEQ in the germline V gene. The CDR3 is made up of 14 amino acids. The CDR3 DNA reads TGTGCCAGCAGCCAGACCGCCGAGGGCTACGAGCAGTACTTC. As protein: CASSQTAEGYEQYF.

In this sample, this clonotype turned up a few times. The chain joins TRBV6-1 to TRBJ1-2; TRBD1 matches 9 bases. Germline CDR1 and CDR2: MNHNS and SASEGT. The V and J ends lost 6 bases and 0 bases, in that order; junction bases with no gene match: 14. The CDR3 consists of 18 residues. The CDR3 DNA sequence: TGTGCCAGCAGCTCCACAAACGACAGGGGGGCGACTAACTATGGCTACACCTTC. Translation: CASSSTNDRGATNYGYTF.

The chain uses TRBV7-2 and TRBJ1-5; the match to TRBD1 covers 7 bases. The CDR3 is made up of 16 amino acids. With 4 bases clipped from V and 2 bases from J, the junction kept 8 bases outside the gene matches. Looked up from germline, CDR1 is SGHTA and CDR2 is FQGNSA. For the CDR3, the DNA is TGTGCCAGCAGCTCCCTCAGGGGGGGGGGCAATCAGCCCCAGCATTTT. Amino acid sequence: CASSSLRGGGNQPQHF.

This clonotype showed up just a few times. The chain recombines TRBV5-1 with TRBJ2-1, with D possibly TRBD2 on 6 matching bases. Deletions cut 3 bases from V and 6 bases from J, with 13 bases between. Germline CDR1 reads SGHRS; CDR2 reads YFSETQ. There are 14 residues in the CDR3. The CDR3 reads CASSSVGLINEQFF. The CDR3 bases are TGCGCCAGCAGCTCGGTGGGACTGATCAATGAGCAGTTCTTC. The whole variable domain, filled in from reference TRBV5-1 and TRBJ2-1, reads KAGVTQTPRYLIKTRGQQVTLSCSPISGHRSVSWYQQTPGQGLQFLFEYFSETQRNKGNFPGRFSGRQFSNSRSEMNVSTLELGDSALYLCASSSVGLINEQFFGPGTRLTVL.